This T cell receptor (beta chain) comes out of a study of human T cells and chemical hapten exposure. As for time point: patch test 1, 2 weeks after DPC sensitization. Noted treatment: therapeutic diphenylcyclopropenone sensitization with weekly scalp DPC. The CDR3 loop spans 13 amino acids. The germline V gene encodes CDR1 MNHNY and CDR2 SVGAGI (reference sequence). Trimming left V 7 bases short and J 2 bases short, with 12 bases between. TCRdb re-called the RACE reads with MiXCR, one entry per CDR3 protein. The sample includes about 100,000 distinct CDR3 sequences, roughly 11% seen only once; the top ten take around 3.5%. This clonotype was detected many times.

Source: whole blood, taken in connection with sensitization to the hapten diphenylcyclopropenone (DPC). The rearrangement links TRBV6-6 to TRBJ2-7; no clear D gene. The TCR was taken from a woman between 40 and 50 years old with alopecia areata. Some clones in this sample may be carry-over from other donors' samples. In DNA, the CDR3 is TGTGCCAGCACCGTTACTGGGACCTACGAGCAGTACTTC. Translation gives CASTVTGTYEQYF.